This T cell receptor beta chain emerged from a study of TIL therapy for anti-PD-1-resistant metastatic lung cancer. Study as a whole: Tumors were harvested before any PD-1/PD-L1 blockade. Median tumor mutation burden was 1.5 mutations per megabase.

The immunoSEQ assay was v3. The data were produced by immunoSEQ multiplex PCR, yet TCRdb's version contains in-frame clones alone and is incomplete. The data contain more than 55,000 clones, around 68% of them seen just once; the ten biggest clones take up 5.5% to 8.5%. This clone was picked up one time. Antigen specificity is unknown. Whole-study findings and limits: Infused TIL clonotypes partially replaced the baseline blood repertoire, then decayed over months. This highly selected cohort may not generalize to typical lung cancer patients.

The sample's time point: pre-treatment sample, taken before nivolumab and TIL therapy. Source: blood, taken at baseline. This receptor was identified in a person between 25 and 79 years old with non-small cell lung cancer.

For the CDR3, the DNA is TGTGCCAGCAGTAGGCTCACCGGGGAGCTGTTTTTT. Translation: CASSRLTGELFF. The rearrangement joins TRBV6-6 to TRBJ2-2; no reliable D call. This CDR3 spans 12 amino acids. The V gene lost 5 bases and the J gene lost 4 bases, with 5 bases spanning the gap. Germline V gene lookup returns CDR1 MNHNY and CDR2 SVGAGI (reference sequence).